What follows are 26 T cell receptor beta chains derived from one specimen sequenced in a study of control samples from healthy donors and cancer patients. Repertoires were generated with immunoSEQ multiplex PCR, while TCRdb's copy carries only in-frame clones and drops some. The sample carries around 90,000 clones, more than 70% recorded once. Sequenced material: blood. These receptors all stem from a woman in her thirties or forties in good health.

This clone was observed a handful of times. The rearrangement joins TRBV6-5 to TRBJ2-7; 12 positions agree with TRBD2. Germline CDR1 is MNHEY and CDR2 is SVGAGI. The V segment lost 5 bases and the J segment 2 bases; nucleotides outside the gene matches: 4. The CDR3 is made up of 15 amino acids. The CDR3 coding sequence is TGTGCCAGCAGTAAACTAGCGGGGGGACCCTACGAGCAGTACTTC. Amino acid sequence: CASSKLAGGPYEQYF.

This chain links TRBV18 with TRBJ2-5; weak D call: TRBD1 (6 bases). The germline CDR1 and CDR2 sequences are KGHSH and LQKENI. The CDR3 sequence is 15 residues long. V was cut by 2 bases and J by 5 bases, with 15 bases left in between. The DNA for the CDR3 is TGTGCCAGCTCACCATTCCTTCAGGGGCGGGAGACCCAGTACTTC. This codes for CASSPFLQGRETQYF.

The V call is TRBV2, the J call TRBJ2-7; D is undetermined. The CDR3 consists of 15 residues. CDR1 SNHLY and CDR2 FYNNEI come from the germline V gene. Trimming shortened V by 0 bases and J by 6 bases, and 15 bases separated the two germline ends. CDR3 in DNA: TGTGCCAGCAGTGAAGCAGTTGGTCGTCCCTCCGAGCAGTACTTC. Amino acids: CASSEAVGRPSEQYF.

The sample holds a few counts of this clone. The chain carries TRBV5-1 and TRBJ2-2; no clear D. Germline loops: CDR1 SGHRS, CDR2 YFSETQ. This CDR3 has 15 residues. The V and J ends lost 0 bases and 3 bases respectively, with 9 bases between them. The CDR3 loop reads CASSLGAGDTGELFF. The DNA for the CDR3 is TGCGCCAGCAGCTTGGGGGCTGGGGACACCGGGGAGCTGTTTTTT. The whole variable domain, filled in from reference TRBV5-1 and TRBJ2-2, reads KAGVTQTPRYLIKTRGQQVTLSCSPISGHRSVSWYQQTPGQGLQFLFEYFSETQRNKGNFPGRFSGRQFSNSRSEMNVSTLELGDSALYLCASSLGAGDTGELFFGEGSRLTVL.

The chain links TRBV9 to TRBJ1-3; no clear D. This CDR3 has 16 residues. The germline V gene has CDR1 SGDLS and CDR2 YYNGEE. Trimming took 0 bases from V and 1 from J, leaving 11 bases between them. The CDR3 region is CASSVEPTTSGNTIYF. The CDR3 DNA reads TGTGCCAGCAGCGTAGAGCCGACGACATCTGGAAACACCATATATTTT.

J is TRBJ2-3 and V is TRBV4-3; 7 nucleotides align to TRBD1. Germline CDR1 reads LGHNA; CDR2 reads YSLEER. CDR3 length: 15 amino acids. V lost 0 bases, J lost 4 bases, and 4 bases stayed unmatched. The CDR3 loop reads CASSQEATGADTQYF. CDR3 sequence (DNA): TGCGCCAGCAGCCAAGAGGCTACAGGGGCAGATACGCAGTATTTT.

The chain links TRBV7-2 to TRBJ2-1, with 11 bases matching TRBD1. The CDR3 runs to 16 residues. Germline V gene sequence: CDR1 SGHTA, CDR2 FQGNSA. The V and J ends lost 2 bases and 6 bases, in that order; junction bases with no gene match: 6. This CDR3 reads CASSLRWDRGGNEQFF. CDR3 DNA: TGTGCCAGCAGCTTACGCTGGGACAGGGGGGGCAATGAGCAGTTCTTC.

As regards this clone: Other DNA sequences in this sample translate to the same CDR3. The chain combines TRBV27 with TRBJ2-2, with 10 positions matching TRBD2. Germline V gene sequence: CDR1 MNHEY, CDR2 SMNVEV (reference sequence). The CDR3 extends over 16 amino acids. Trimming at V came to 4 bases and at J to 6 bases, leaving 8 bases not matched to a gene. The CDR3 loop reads CASSSSSGGPAGELFF. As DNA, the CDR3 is TGTGCCAGCAGTTCCTCTAGCGGGGGACCGGCCGGGGAGCTGTTTTTT.

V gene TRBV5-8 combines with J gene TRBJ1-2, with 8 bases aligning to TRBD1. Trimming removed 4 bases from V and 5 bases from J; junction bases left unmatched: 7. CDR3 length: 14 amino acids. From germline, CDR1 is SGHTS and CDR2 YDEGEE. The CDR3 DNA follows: TGTGCCAGCAGCCACAGGGGGTTCGGGTATGGCTACACCTTC. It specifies CASSHRGFGYGYTF.

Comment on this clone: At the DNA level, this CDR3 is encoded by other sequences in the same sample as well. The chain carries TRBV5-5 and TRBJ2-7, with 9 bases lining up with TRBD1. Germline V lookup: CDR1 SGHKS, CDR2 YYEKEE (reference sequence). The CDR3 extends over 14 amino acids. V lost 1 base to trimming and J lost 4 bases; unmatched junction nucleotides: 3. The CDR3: CASSLSGQGYEQYF. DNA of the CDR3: TGTGCCAGCAGCTTGTCGGGACAGGGTTACGAGCAGTACTTC.

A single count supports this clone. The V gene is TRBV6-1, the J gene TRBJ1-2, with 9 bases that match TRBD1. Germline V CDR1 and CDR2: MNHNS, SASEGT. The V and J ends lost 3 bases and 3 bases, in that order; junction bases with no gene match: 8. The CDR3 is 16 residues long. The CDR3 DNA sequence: TGTGCCAGCAGTGACCCGGACAGGGGCAGAGACTATGGCTACACCTTC. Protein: CASSDPDRGRDYGYTF.

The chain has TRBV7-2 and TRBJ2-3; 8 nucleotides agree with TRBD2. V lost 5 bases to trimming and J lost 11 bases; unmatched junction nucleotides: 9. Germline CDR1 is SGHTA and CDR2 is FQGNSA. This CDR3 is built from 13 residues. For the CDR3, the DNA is TGTGCCAGCAGCGGGGAAATAGCGGGGTTGCAGTATTTT. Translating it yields CASSGEIAGLQYF.

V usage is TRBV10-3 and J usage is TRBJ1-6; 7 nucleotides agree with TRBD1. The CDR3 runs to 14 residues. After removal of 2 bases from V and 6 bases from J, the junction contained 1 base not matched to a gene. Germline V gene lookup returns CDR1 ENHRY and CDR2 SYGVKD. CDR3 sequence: CAISETGVNSPLHF. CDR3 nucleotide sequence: TGTGCCATCAGTGAGACAGGGGTTAATTCACCCCTCCACTTT.

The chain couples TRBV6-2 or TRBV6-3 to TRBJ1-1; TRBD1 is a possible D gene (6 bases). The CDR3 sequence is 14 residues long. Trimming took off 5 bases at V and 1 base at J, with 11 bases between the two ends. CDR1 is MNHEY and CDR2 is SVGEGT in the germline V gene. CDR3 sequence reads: CASSTGQTNTEAFF. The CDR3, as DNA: TGTGCCAGCAGTACAGGACAGACGAACACTGAAGCTTTCTTT.

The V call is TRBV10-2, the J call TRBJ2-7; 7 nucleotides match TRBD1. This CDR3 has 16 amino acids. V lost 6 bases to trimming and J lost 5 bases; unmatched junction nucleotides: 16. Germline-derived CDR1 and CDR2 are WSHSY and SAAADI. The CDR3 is CASRPSEARQGDEQYF. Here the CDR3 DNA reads TGCGCCAGCAGGCCCTCCGAGGCCCGACAGGGCGACGAGCAGTACTTC.

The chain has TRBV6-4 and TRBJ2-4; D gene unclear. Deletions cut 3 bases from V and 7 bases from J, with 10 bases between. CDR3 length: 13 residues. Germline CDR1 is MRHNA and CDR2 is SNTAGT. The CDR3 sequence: CASSEIRANIQYF. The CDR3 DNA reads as TGTGCCAGCAGTGAGATTAGGGCGAACATTCAGTACTTC.

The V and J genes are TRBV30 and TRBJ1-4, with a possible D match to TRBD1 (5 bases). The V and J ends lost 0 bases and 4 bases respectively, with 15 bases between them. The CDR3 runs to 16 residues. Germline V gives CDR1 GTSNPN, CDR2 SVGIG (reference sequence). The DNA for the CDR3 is TGTGCCTGGAGTGTATTCGGGGGACGTCATAATGAAAAACTGTTTTTT. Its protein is CAWSVFGGRHNEKLFF.

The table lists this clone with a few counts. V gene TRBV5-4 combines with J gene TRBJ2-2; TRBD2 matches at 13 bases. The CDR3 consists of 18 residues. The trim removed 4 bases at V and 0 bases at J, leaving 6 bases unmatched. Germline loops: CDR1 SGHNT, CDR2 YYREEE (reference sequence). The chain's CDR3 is CASSVLAGGLANTGELFF. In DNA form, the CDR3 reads TGTGCCAGCAGCGTACTAGCGGGGGGGCTCGCGAACACCGGGGAGCTGTTTTTT.

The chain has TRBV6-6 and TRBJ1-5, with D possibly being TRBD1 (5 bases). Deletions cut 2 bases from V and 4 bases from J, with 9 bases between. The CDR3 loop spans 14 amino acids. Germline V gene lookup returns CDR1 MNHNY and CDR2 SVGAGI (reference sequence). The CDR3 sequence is CASSYGGGNQPQHF. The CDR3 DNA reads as TGTGCCAGCAGTTACGGTGGGGGGAATCAGCCCCAGCATTTT.

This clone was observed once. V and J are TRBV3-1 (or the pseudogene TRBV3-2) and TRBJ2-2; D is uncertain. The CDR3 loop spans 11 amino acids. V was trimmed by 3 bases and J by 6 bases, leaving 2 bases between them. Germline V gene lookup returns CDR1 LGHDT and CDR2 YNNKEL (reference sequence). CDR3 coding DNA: TGTGCCAGCAGCCATTCCGGGGAGCTGTTTTTT. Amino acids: CASSHSGELFF.

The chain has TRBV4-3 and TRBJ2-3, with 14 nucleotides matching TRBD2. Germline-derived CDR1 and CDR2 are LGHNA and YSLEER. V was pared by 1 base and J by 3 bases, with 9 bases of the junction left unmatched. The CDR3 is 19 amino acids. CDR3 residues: CASSQGLAGGSLRTDTQYF. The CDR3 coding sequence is TGCGCCAGCAGCCAAGGACTAGCGGGGGGGTCATTAAGGACAGATACGCAGTATTTT.

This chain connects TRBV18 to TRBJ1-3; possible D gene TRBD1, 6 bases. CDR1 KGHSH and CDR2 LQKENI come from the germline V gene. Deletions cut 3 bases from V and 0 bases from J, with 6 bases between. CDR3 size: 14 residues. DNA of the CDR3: TGTGCCAGCTCACCGGACAGCTCTGGAAACACCATATATTTT. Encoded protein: CASSPDSSGNTIYF.

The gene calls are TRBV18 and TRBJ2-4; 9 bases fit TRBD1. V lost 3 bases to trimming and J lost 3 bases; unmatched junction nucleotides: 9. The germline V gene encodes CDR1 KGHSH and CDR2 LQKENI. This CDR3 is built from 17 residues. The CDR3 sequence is CASSPPGTGRVKNIQYF. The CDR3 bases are TGTGCCAGCTCACCTCCCGGGACAGGGAGAGTCAAAAACATTCAGTACTTC.

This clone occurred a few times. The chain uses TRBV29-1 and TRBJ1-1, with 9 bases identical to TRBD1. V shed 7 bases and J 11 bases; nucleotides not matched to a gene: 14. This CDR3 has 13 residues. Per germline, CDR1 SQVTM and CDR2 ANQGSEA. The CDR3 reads CSAAPTGGAGAFF. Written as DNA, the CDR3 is TGCAGCGCCGCCCCAACAGGGGGCGCAGGGGCTTTCTTT.

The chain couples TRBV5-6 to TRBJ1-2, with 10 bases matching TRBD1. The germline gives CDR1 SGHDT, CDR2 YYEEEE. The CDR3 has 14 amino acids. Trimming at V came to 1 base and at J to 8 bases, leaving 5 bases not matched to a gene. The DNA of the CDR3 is TGTGCCAGCAGCTTGAGACAGGGGGCTGGAGGCTACACCTTC. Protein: CASSLRQGAGGYTF.

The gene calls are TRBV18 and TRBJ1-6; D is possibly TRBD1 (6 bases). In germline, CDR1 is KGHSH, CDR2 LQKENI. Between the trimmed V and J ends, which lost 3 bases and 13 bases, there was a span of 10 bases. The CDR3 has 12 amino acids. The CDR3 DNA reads TGTGCCAGCTCACCCGGGCAGGGGCCCCTCCACTTT. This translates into CASSPGQGPLHF.